This T cell receptor beta chain stems from a study of immune cell composition in non-small cell lung cancer (TCRdb year 2017). As for the study more broadly: Histologic subtype, mostly lung adenocarcinoma or squamous cell carcinoma, was determined with H&E together with p63, CK5, Napsin A and TTF-1 immunohistochemistry. Using Adaptive Biotechnologies, the researchers ran TCR-beta sequencing on 34 paired NSCLC tumour and non-adjacent lung specimens, along with around 25 tumour-only specimens. In supplementary cohort #1, which comprised some eleven lung adenocarcinoma cases, paired tumour/lung TCR-beta sequencing was performed and TIL populations were generated so that tumour reactivity could be assessed. Four tumour specimens with TCR-beta data were of rare histological subtypes and were excluded from the subtype comparisons.

Beyond this particular receptor, the publication reports: In some ten adenocarcinoma cases, maximal tumour-associated clone frequency correlated strongly with TIL tumour reactivity, whereas overall clonality did not. No significant correlation was found between smoking pack-years and tumour TCR-beta clonality. Only around ten cases were included in the reactivity cohort, and sequence sharing between tumour-reactive clones and the dominant in vivo tumour-associated clones was not shown. Nearly half of NSCLC cases had tumour-associated clones >0.5%, found in 33% of adenocarcinomas compared with around 79% of squamous carcinomas.

As regards this clone: No cognate antigen has been identified for it. No much larger clone exists at a distance of one base, and base qualities are not known.

Non-adjacent lung tissue from the same patient, taken as far from the tumour as possible and at least 3 cm away, was used for the normal lung samples. From frozen aliquots of unsorted single-cell suspensions, genomic DNA was isolated using the QIAamp DNA kit. Tissues were received within 2 hours of resection and were immediately processed into single-cell suspensions. Tissue was mechanically dissociated and enzymatically digested with DNase I, collagenase I and hyaluronidase for approximately 32 minutes at 37 °C, then filtered and RBC-lysed. A two-step multiplex PCR amplified TCR-beta CDR3 regions from genomic DNA, and the second step of the PCR added Illumina-compatible adaptors. As a commercial immunoSEQ service, TCR-beta immunosequencing was carried out on an Illumina platform. As for the original processing: Repertoires were summarised as Top 10 Clones, the percentage of T-cell templates from the ten most frequent sequences, and productive clonality. Values for productive clonality spanned 0 to 1, where a value of 1 indicated a monoclonal population. Tumour-associated clones, identified using log10 scatter plots, were defined as sequences that made up at least 0.1% of tumour T-cell templates and were not found in the matched non-adjacent lung. Student's t-tests were used for two-group comparisons, ANOVA for comparisons across stages, and linear regression for relationships, with analyses done in GraphPad Prism7 and R. The immuneACCESS repertoire file appears here via TCRdb, limited to in-frame rearrangements. These files lack a portion of the clones; in checked studies, under half of the deficit traces to unresolved V genes, and the cause of the others is not known. The V and J calls and the clone size are those of that table, but D and trimming were determined from the DNA. Present in this sample are more than 6,500 clones, roughly two thirds of which were seen just once. Clones ranked in the top ten supply roughly a tenth of the sample.

This receptor was obtained from a human donor with non-small cell lung cancer. Material for sequencing was non-adjacent lung tissue.

The CDR3 reads as follows: CASSLAGEADTQYF. In nucleotides, the sequence is TGTGCCAGCAGTTTAGCGGGAGAGGCAGATACGCAGTATTTT. The rearranged segments are TRBV28 and TRBJ2-3, with 7 junctional bases fitting TRBD2. According to the germline V gene, CDR1 reads MDHEN and CDR2 reads SYDVKM. Ends trimmed: V by 2 bases, J by 4 bases; bases unmatched to a gene: 3. The cysteine opens and the phenylalanine closes a CDR3 of 14 amino acids. Of all the DNA, just the CDR3 is kept, 42 bases in frame from base 1.